This TCR beta chain stems from a study of blood T cell repertoires in COVID-19 (dated by TCRdb to 2019 to 2021). About the study as a whole: Samples covering the acute and convalescent phases of COVID-19 were provided by collaborators in the United States, Italy and Spain. The material from the prospective study consisted of cDNA or gDNA derived from T cells, B-cell-depleted T cells, or PBMCs. Subjects who had been exposed to COVID-19, were actively infected with it, or had recovered from it provided the deeply sampled blood TCRbeta repertoires that made up the dataset. The repertoires were released in a freely available public database intended as a resource for research on the immune response to SARS-CoV-2. Samples were obtained from the ongoing ImmuneRACE study (first 160 participants) and from over 1,000 subjects provided by 6 global collaborators. A de-identified subject ID, COVID-19 status, age in years and sex were almost always included in the sample metadata. HLA class I and class II types, where available, came from metadata supplied by the sample provider rather than from assay-based typing.

Participants in the prospective study were enrolled through a virtual design, were aged roughly 18 to 100 years, and lived in roughly 25 United States geographic areas. In the prospective study, participants were assigned to cohorts based on the clinical history participants reported in a screening survey and a study questionnaire. Exposed participants had been in contact, within 2 weeks of entering the study, with a person who had a PCR-confirmed or clinician-diagnosed case of COVID-19. Mobile phlebotomists in the prospective study collected whole blood, serum and a nasopharyngeal or oropharyngeal swab from every participant. Participants in the prospective study had the option to provide additional blood draws and questionnaires over an approximately 2-month period. Before DNA extraction, prospective study blood samples were shipped either frozen or at room temperature. The immunoSEQ Assay, a bias-controlled multiplex PCR, was used to amplify TCRbeta CDR3 regions from genomic DNA. Processing in the source paper ran as follows. The number of nucleated cells in each sample was estimated by amplification of reference gene primers within the assay. Sequence reads were collapsed and filtered to measure the absolute abundance of every unique TCRbeta CDR3 rearrangement. For each sample, productive Simpson clonality was calculated as the square root of Simpson's diversity index over productive rearrangements. In TCRdb, the immuneACCESS table is reduced to in-frame sequences with V and J assigned. These tables do not hold every clone; where another copy was compared, an unresolved V gene accounts for under half, and the others remain unexplained. The V and J calls and clone size were taken over from that table, and D and trimming were inferred from the DNA. Recorded for this sample are under 250,000 clones; 88% of them occurred a single time. Around 3.1% of the sample is held by the ten biggest clonotypes.

Points the paper makes about the study in general: The quantity of clinical and demographic metadata differed by source and by participant and was supplied without curation.

Worth noting for this clone: The target of this receptor is not known. Per-nucleotide qualities are absent, and no much larger clonotype sits a single base away.

The cysteine opens and the phenylalanine closes a CDR3 of 16 amino acids. Here the CDR3 DNA is all that survives: 48 bases in frame from base 1. Between the V and J ends, shortened by 4 bases and 0 bases respectively, the junction contains 15 bases. Via the germline V gene, CDR1 is MGHRA and CDR2 YSYEKL. The receptor comes from a woman between 40 and 50 years old who had been exposed to COVID-19. Sequenced: PBMCs or T cells enriched from blood (not recorded which). The rearranged chain carries TRBV4-1 and TRBJ1-1; the D gene cannot be resolved reliably. The CDR3 region has the sequence CASSPQGSRVNTEAFF. The nucleotides are TGCGCCAGCAGCCCCCAAGGCTCTCGGGTGAACACTGAAGCTTTCTTT.